The 5 T cell receptor beta chains presented below share a single source sample, sequenced in a study of spatial heterogeneity in lung cancer. TCRdb ran MiXCR on the 5' RACE reads and lists one entry per CDR3 protein. The sample has roughly 6,000 distinct CDR3 sequences, 16% seen once. Findings and caveats of the study: The study found that expanded intratumoral alpha and beta TCR counts tracked tumor mutation counts.

Time point reported: sample taken at primary tumor resection. No antigens are known for them. The sample here was lung tumor tissue, taken at surgery. The source of these receptors is a male donor with early-stage non-small cell lung cancer.

Relative to its sample, this clonotype is medium-sized. The junction differs from germline at one of its ends, possibly a read error. The V and J genes are TRBV7-7 and TRBJ2-5; 14 positions match TRBD2. Germline V CDR1 and CDR2: SSHAT, FNYEAQ (reference sequence). The CDR3 is 17 amino acids. The CDR3 sequence: CASSLTRLAGGQETQYF. CDR3 nucleotide sequence: TGTGCTAGCAGCTTAACCCGACTAGCGGGGGGGCAAGAGACCCAGTACTTC.

This clonotype is medium-sized within its sample. This rearrangement joins TRBV4-1 to TRBJ2-3; TRBD1 might be the D (5 bases). The germline V gene has CDR1 MGHRA and CDR2 YSYEKL. V lost 4 bases and J lost 4, with 30 bases in between. CDR3 length: 20 amino acids. CDR3 DNA: TGCGCCAGCAGCCCAGAACCCCTGACCCCAGGGAAGTTGGGCGCAGATACGCAGTATTTT. Translation: CASSPEPLTPGKLGADTQYF.

In its sample, this clonotype ranks as medium-sized. The chain carries TRBV27 and TRBJ2-5, with unresolved D. The germline gives CDR1 MNHEY, CDR2 SMNVEV (reference sequence). The CDR3 has 14 residues. Trimming took off 1 base at V and 2 bases at J, with 8 bases between the two ends. The CDR3 sequence: CASSLLGNQETQYF. In DNA, the CDR3 is TGTGCCAGCAGTTTATTAGGGAATCAAGAGACCCAGTACTTC.

This clonotype is classed as medium-sized. The chain combines TRBV5-1 with TRBJ2-5; D is perhaps TRBD2 (6 bases). The CDR3 contains 15 residues. With 1 base removed from V and 5 bases from J, the gap between germline ends came to 15 bases. The germline CDR1 and CDR2 sequences are SGHRS and YFSETQ. The chain's CDR3 is CASSLLTGDLETQYF. In nucleotides, the CDR3 is TGCGCCAGCAGCTTGCTAACGGGGGACCTTGAGACCCAGTACTTC.

This clonotype is labeled medium-sized (0.01 to 0.1%). This sequence joins TRBV6-1 and TRBJ2-3; D remains ambiguous. The CDR3 consists of 13 residues. Trimming removed 3 bases from V and 2 bases from J, with 6 bases in between. Looked up from germline, CDR1 is MNHNS and CDR2 is SASEGT. CDR3: CASSEEYTDTQYF. The CDR3 coding sequence is TGTGCCAGCAGTGAGGAGTACACAGATACGCAGTATTTT.